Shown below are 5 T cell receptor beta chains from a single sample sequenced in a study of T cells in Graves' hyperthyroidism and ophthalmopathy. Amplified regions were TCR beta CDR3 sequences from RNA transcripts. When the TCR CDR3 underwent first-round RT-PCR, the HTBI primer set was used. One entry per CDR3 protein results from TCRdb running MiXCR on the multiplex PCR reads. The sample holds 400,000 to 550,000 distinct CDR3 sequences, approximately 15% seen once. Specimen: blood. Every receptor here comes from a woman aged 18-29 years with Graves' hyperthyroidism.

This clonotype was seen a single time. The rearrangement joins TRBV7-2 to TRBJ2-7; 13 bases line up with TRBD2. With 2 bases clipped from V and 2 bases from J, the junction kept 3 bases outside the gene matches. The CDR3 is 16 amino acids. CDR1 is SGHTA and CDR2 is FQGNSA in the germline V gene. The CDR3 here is CASSLRTSGSTYEQYF. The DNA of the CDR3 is TGTGCCAGCAGCTTAAGGACTAGCGGGAGTACCTACGAGCAGTACTTC.

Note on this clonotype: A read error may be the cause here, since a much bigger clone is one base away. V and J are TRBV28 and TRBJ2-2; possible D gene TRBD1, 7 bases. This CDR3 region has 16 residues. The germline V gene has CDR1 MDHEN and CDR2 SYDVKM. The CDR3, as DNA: TGTGCCAGCATGGATTTGGGCAGGGGGGACACCAGGGAGCTGTTTTTT. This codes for CASMDLGRGDTRELFF.

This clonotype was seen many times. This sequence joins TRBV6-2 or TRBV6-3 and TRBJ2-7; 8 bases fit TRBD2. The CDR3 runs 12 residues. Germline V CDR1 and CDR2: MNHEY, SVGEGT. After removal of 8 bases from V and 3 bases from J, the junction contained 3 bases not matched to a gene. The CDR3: CASCSGIYEQYF. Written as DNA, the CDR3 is TGTGCCAGCTGTAGCGGGATCTACGAGCAGTACTTC.

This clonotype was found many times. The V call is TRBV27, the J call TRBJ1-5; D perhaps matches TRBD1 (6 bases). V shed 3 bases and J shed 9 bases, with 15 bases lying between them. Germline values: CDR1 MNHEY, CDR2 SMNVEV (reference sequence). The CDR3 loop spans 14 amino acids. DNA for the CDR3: TGTGCCAGCAGTTTCTCAGGGGCACTGAGGCCCCAGCATTTT. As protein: CASSFSGALRPQHF.

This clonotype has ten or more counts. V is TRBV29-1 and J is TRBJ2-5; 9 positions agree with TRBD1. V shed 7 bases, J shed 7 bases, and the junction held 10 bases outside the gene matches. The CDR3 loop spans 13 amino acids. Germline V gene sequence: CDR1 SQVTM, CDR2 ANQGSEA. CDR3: CSAGWTGDGTQYF. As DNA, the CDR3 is TGCAGCGCAGGGTGGACAGGGGACGGGACCCAGTACTTC.